This TCR beta chain was retrieved from a study of metastatic and nonmetastatic thyroid tumors. Study background: The study looked at repertoires side by side in blood and in tumor or nodule tissue from malignant and benign thyroid patients. General observations from the study: Relative to benign nodules, malignant thyroid tumors were reportedly characterized by significantly elevated TCR beta diversity in blood and tumor.

All patients were untreated before thyroid surgery. Per the original methods: CDR3 was compared across clinicopathological groups, and the resulting differences were used to build a distant-metastasis classifier for papillary thyroid cancer. TCRdb used MiXCR to call clones anew from the PCR reads. The V and J calls follow TCRdb's processing rather than the paper's. The profile shows 30,000 to 35,000 clones, roughly a third of them singletons. This clone was seen a handful of times. Antigen: not known. This CDR3 is built from 15 residues. Germline trimming cut 5 bases from V and 3 bases from J; bases unmatched to any gene: 4. Germline lookup yields CDR1 LNHDA and CDR2 SQIVND (reference sequence).

The source of this sequence is a female donor with papillary thyroid cancer or a benign thyroid nodule (not recorded which). Some clones in this sample may be carry-over from other donors' samples. The rearrangement links TRBV19 to TRBJ2-7; 13 positions match TRBD2. Sample: tumor tissue. Written as DNA, the CDR3 is TGTGCCAGTAGTCGGACTAGCGGGAGCTTCTACGAGCAGTACTTC. Translated, it gives CASSRTSGSFYEQYF.